This TCR beta chain was sequenced during a study of spatial heterogeneity in lung cancer. As to time point: blood at routine non-recurrence follow-up after resection. TCRdb reanalysed the 5' RACE reads using MiXCR and keeps one entry per CDR3 protein. The sample consists of roughly 46,000 distinct CDR3 sequences, 12% of them appearing once. The receptor comes from a male donor with early-stage non-small cell lung cancer. Sequences were derived from PBMCs, sampled at follow-up.

In DNA, the CDR3 is TGTGCCAGCAGCCCCCCCGGAGCAGCGGGAGCAGATACGCAGTATTTT. Translated, it gives CASSPPGAAGADTQYF. The chain combines TRBV5-4 with TRBJ2-3; 8 positions match TRBD2. Germline CDR1 SGHNT, CDR2 YYREEE (reference sequence). V lost 4 bases to trimming and J lost 4 bases; unmatched junction nucleotides: 11. The CDR3 has 16 residues.